The 29 T cell receptor beta chains reported below all come from one sample, sequenced in a study of CD8 T cells in Susac syndrome (dated by TCRdb to between 2018 and 2021). Receptor libraries were prepared by the immunoSEQ multiplex PCR assay. RNA was extracted using the RNeasy kit, and roughly 0.45 to 1 ug of the RNA was reverse transcribed with random hexamers. The public reads were quality trimmed at Q25 with fastp and then assembled into clones with MiXCR by TCRdb, keeping productive beta chains. For every CDR3 protein sequence, its rows merge into one entry that carries the most common genes and DNA. For this sample the table gives some 250,000 distinct CDR3 sequences, of which less than 96% were detected only once. The ten largest clonotypes hold 0.08% to 0.11% of the sample. The sequencing input was CD4+ T cells from PBMCs. The receptors here all came from a human donor with Susac syndrome.

The chain is built from TRBV14 and TRBJ1-2; 8 bases are shared with TRBD1. V dropped 1 base and J dropped 2; count of bases not matched to a gene: 9. The length of the CDR3 is 17 residues. Germline assignment: CDR1 SGHDN and CDR2 FVKESK. CDR3 amino acids: CASSQVPGQELNYGYTF. The CDR3 DNA follows: TGTGCCAGCAGCCAAGTCCCGGGACAGGAATTAAACTATGGCTACACCTTC.

The chain carries TRBV9 and TRBJ2-7, with 9 bases matching TRBD1. Trimming removed 0 bases from V and 3 bases from J; junction bases left unmatched: 4. Germline CDR1 reads SGDLS; CDR2 reads YYNGEE. The CDR3 runs 15 residues. CDR3 amino acids: CASSVGQGQGYEQYF. As DNA, the CDR3 is TGTGCCAGCAGCGTAGGCCAGGGACAGGGCTACGAGCAGTACTTC.

The CDR3 bases are TGCAGTGCTAGGAGTCAGGGCGGGCCTTGGGGCGAGCAGTACTTC. It specifies CSARSQGGPWGEQYF. The chain carries TRBV20-1 and TRBJ2-7; tentatively, D is TRBD1 or TRBD2 (5 bases each). V lost 3 bases and J 6 bases, leaving 21 bases between the germline ends. The germline gives CDR1 DFQATT, CDR2 SNEGSKA (reference sequence). The CDR3 loop spans 15 amino acids.

The V call is TRBV19, the J call TRBJ1-1; D is perhaps TRBD1 (5 bases). The germline V gene encodes CDR1 LNHDA and CDR2 SQIVND (reference sequence). Trimming pared 1 base from V and 7 bases from J, leaving 19 bases between. CDR3 length: 16 amino acids. In nucleotides, the CDR3 is TGTGCCAGTAGTATAGGGGCAGCCACTAGGGGCCATGAAGCTTTCTTT. The encoded protein is CASSIGAATRGHEAFF.

This clonotype was counted once. This rearrangement joins TRBV7-2 to TRBJ1-1, with D unclear. The CDR3 extends over 16 amino acids. Germline CDR1 and CDR2: SGHTA and FQGNSA. The germline V and J ends were trimmed by 2 bases and 5 bases, with 18 bases remaining between them. The chain's CDR3 is CASSLSQIKGRTEAFF. CDR3 DNA: TGTGCCAGCAGCTTATCTCAGATAAAGGGCAGAACTGAAGCTTTCTTT.

This clonotype was detected only a few times. The V call is TRBV29-1, the J call TRBJ2-5, with a possible D match to TRBD1 (5 bases). Trimming removed 4 bases from V and 5 bases from J, with 14 bases in between. The CDR3 sequence is 13 residues long. Per germline, CDR1 SQVTM and CDR2 ANQGSEA. CDR3 nucleotides: TGCAGCGTTGCCGCTCAGGGTAGGGAGACCCAGTACTTC. It codes for CSVAAQGRETQYF.

The chain uses TRBV28 and TRBJ1-5; perhaps TRBD1 as D (6 bases). Looked up from germline, CDR1 is MDHEN and CDR2 is SYDVKM. The CDR3 totals 15 residues. V shed 7 bases and J shed 3 bases, with 16 bases lying between them. The CDR3 DNA reads as TGTGCCAGCACCTCGGCAGACAGGTTCAATCAGCCCCAGCATTTT. Its translation: CASTSADRFNQPQHF.

The chain is built from TRBV12-3 or TRBV12-4 and TRBJ2-5; D uncertain. The ends were cut back, 5 bases at V and 3 bases at J, with 10 bases in the middle. The CDR3 has 13 residues. CDR3 DNA sequence: TGTGCCAGCAGTCTCAGTGGAGAAGAGACCCAGTACTTC. This gives the protein CASSLSGEETQYF.

The chain carries TRBV7-8 and TRBJ2-1; 7 nucleotides match TRBD1. The CDR3 extends over 16 amino acids. The V and J ends lost 0 bases and 4 bases, in that order; junction bases with no gene match: 6. Germline V gene lookup returns CDR1 SGHVS and CDR2 FQNEAQ. The CDR3 DNA follows: TGTGCCAGCAGCTTAGCAGGGGGCACCGCTTACAATGAGCAGTTCTTC. As protein: CASSLAGGTAYNEQFF.

This chain links TRBV9 with TRBJ1-2; no clear D. The germline V and J ends were trimmed by 0 bases and 6 bases, with 9 bases remaining between them. Germline CDR1 SGDLS, CDR2 YYNGEE. The CDR3 length is 13 residues. The CDR3 spells CASSVEVPHGYTF. CDR3 nucleotides: TGTGCCAGCAGCGTAGAAGTTCCTCATGGCTACACCTTC.

The chain employs TRBV29-1 and TRBJ1-5, with D perhaps matching TRBD1 (5 bases). V was cut by 7 bases and J by 1 base, with 14 bases left in between. The V gene's germline CDR1 is SQVTM and CDR2 ANQGSEA. The CDR3 runs 14 residues. In DNA form, the CDR3 reads TGCAGCGCTGGGGCACAGGTGAGCAATCAGCCCCAGCATTTT. It is translated as CSAGAQVSNQPQHF.

This sequence joins TRBV19 and TRBJ2-7; TRBD1 matches 8 bases. The V segment lost 5 bases and the J segment 6 bases; nucleotides outside the gene matches: 9. Germline V gives CDR1 LNHDA, CDR2 SQIVND (reference sequence). This CDR3 spans 14 amino acids. The CDR3: CASSFLGQGAEQYF. The CDR3 DNA reads TGTGCCAGTAGTTTTCTCGGACAGGGTGCCGAGCAGTACTTC.

The chain joins TRBV5-1 to TRBJ2-1; unclear D gene. V was shortened by 1 base and J by 5 bases, with 4 bases between the two germline ends. CDR1 and CDR2 (germline): SGHRS, YFSETQ. This CDR3 contains 12 residues. Here the CDR3 DNA reads TGCGCCAGCAGCTTGACAGACAATGAGCAGTTCTTC. Protein sequence: CASSLTDNEQFF.

The chain joins TRBV29-1 to TRBJ2-1, with TRBD1 matching 8 bases. With 5 bases clipped from V and 5 bases from J, the junction kept 17 bases outside the gene matches. The CDR3 loop spans 17 amino acids. Germline values: CDR1 SQVTM, CDR2 ANQGSEA. The CDR3 region is CSVFRGIQGVKDNEQFF. The CDR3 bases are TGCAGCGTTTTCAGAGGGATACAGGGGGTTAAGGACAATGAGCAGTTCTTC.

The chain carries TRBV30 and TRBJ1-1; 7 bases agree with TRBD1. Germline V lookup: CDR1 GTSNPN, CDR2 SVGIG (reference sequence). The V gene end was trimmed by 5 bases and the J gene end by 3 bases; junction bases not matched to a gene: 3. This CDR3 is 12 amino acids long. The CDR3 is CAWDDRDTEAFF. CDR3 bases: TGTGCCTGGGACGACAGGGACACTGAAGCTTTCTTT.

The rearrangement uses TRBV20-1 and TRBJ2-7; 8 bases are a match to TRBD2. The CDR3 has 15 amino acids. The junction had 6 bases not matched to a gene; V was cut back by 1 base and J by 1 base. Germline CDR1 and CDR2: DFQATT and SNEGSKA (reference sequence). CDR3 in amino acids: CSARVPAGASYEQYF. The CDR3, as DNA: TGCAGTGCTAGAGTCCCAGCGGGAGCATCCTACGAGCAGTACTTC.

J is TRBJ2-6 and V is TRBV19; D remains unclear. Looked up from germline, CDR1 is LNHDA and CDR2 is SQIVND (reference sequence). The CDR3 covers 16 residues. Trimming pared 3 bases from V and 2 bases from J, leaving 11 bases between. The CDR3 here is CASSIFSLAGANVLTF. DNA for the CDR3: TGTGCCAGTAGTATTTTTTCGCTGGCTGGGGCCAACGTCCTGACTTTC.

This chain connects TRBV20-1 to TRBJ2-3; TRBD1 is a possible D gene (6 bases). This CDR3 is built from 15 residues. CDR1 is DFQATT and CDR2 is SNEGSKA in the germline V gene (reference sequence). Trimming stripped 6 bases from V and 2 bases from J, with 18 bases between. CDR3 amino acids: CSAAARDTDTDTQYF. The CDR3 bases are TGCAGTGCCGCCGCCCGGGACACAGACACAGATACGCAGTATTTT.

CDR3 in DNA: TGTGCCAGCAAGGGTAGTGGAAGCCAGCCCCAGCATTTT. It is translated as CASKGSGSQPQHF. This chain uses TRBV6-5 with TRBJ1-5; D unclear. Per germline, CDR1 MNHEY and CDR2 SVGAGI. Trimming shortened V by 7 bases and J by 7 bases, and 14 bases separated the two germline ends. This CDR3 region has 13 residues.

This clonotype appeared once. This rearrangement joins TRBV27 to TRBJ1-2, with 8 bases aligning to TRBD1. The V gene's germline CDR1 is MNHEY and CDR2 SMNVEV (reference sequence). The CDR3 covers 15 residues. V shed 4 bases and J 0 bases; nucleotides not matched to a gene: 4. The CDR3, as DNA: TGTGCCAGCAGTTCAGGGGGCATGGCTAACTATGGCTACACCTTC. Amino acid sequence: CASSSGGMANYGYTF.

This clonotype was recorded once. This chain links TRBV6-6 with TRBJ2-5, with D possibly matching TRBD1 (5 bases). Germline loops: CDR1 MNHNY, CDR2 SVGAGI (reference sequence). V was trimmed by 2 bases and J by 1 base, leaving 14 bases between them. CDR3 length: 16 amino acids. CDR3 loop: CASSYELGGAQETQYF. CDR3 coding DNA: TGTGCCAGCAGTTACGAGCTCGGTGGGGCCCAAGAGACCCAGTACTTC.

This chain links TRBV3-1 with TRBJ2-7; tentatively, D is TRBD1 or TRBD2 (5 bases each). V lost 4 bases, J lost 2 bases, and 15 bases lay in between. The CDR3 has 15 residues. Per the germline V gene, CDR1 is LGHDT and CDR2 is YNNKEL (reference sequence). The CDR3 region is CASSRDRRTAYEQYF. CDR3 nucleotides: TGTGCCAGCAGCCGGGACCGCCGAACGGCCTACGAGCAGTACTTC.

The chain has TRBV4-2 and TRBJ2-1, with 8 bases that match TRBD2. V lost 4 bases, J lost 0 bases, and 8 bases stayed unmatched. Germline V CDR1 and CDR2: LGHNA, YNFKEQ. The CDR3 consists of 17 residues. The CDR3 coding sequence is TGTGCCAGCAGCCCCGACCTAGCGGGCGGCTCCTACAATGAGCAGTTCTTC. Translating gives CASSPDLAGGSYNEQFF.

The chain is built from TRBV7-6 and TRBJ2-1; weak D call: TRBD1 (5 bases). This CDR3 is 14 amino acids long. V was trimmed by 0 bases and J by 8 bases, leaving 11 bases between them. CDR1 and CDR2 (germline): SGHVS, FNYEAQ. The CDR3 nucleotides read TGTGCCAGCAGCTTAGCTTTGACAGTCGATGAGCAGTTCTTC. This gives the protein CASSLALTVDEQFF.

The CDR3 loop reads CASRPGYQPQHF. DNA for the CDR3: TGTGCCAGCAGACCCGGGTATCAGCCCCAGCATTTT. The chain joins TRBV28 to TRBJ1-5; D gene ambiguous. The CDR3 totals 12 residues. In germline, CDR1 is MDHEN, CDR2 SYDVKM. V was shortened by 6 bases and J by 5 bases, with 8 bases between the two germline ends.

The chain employs TRBV2 and TRBJ2-3; TRBD1 matches 7 bases. J gave up 2 bases and V 4 bases, and 6 bases lay outside the gene matches. The CDR3 sequence is 15 residues long. The germline CDR1 and CDR2 sequences are SNHLY and FYNNEI. CDR3 nucleotide sequence: TGTGCCAGCAGTGTCCAGACAGGGTACACAGATACGCAGTATTTT. The encoded protein is CASSVQTGYTDTQYF.

The chain is built from TRBV12-3 or TRBV12-4 and TRBJ2-7, with 10 bases matching TRBD2. This CDR3 has 14 amino acids. V shed 6 bases and J 5 bases; nucleotides not matched to a gene: 7. The DNA of the CDR3 is TGTGCCAGCAGAACCGGGACTAGCGTTCACGAGCAGTACTTC. It codes for CASRTGTSVHEQYF.

The chain employs TRBV3-1 and TRBJ2-5; D not resolved. Germline-derived CDR1 and CDR2 are LGHDT and YNNKEL (reference sequence). CDR3 length: 12 residues. Trimming left V 5 bases short and J 5 bases short, with 9 bases between. Written as DNA, the CDR3 is TGTGCCAGCAGCTTCAGCCCGGAGACCCAGTACTTC. Amino acid sequence: CASSFSPETQYF.

This clonotype was detected only once. The CDR3 region has the DNA TGTGCCAGCACCAACGGGGGGGGACAGACCCAGTACTTC. As protein: CASTNGGGQTQYF. This chain links TRBV6-5 with TRBJ2-5, with 8 bases matching TRBD2. CDR1 MNHEY and CDR2 SVGAGI come from the germline V gene. CDR3 length: 13 amino acids. V lost 7 bases and J lost 6; bases outside the gene matches: 7.